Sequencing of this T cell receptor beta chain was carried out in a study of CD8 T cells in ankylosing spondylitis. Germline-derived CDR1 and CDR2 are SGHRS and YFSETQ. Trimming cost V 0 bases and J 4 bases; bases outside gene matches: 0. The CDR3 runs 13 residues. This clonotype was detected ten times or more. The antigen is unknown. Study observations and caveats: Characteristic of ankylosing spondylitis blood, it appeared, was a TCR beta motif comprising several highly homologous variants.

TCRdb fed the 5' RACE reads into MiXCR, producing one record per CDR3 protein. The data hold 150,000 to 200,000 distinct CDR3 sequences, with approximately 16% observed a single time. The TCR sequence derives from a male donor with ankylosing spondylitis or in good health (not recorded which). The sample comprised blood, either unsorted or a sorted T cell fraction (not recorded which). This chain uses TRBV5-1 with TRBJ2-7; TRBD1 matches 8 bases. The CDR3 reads CASSLDRGYEQYF. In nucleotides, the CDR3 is TGCGCCAGCAGCTTGGACAGGGGGTACGAGCAGTACTTC.